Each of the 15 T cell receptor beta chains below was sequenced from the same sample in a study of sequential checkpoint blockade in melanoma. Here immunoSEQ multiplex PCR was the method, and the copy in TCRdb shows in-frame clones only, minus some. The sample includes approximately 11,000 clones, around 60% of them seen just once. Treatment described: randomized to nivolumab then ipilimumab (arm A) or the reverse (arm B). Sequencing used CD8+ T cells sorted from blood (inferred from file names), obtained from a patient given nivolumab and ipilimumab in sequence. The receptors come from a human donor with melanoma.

CDR3 sequence (DNA): TGTGCCAGCAGTACCGGGACAGGGATCTATGGCTACACCTTC. This codes for CASSTGTGIYGYTF. V usage is TRBV5-6 and J usage is TRBJ1-2; 9 nucleotides agree with TRBD1. J was trimmed by 4 bases and V by 5 bases; bases with no gene match: 6. CDR1 SGHDT and CDR2 YYEEEE come from the germline V gene. This CDR3 spans 14 amino acids.

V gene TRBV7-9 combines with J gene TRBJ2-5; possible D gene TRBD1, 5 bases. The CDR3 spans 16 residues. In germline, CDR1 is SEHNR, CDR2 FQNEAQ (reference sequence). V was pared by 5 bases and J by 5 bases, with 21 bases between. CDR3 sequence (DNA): TGTGCCAGCAGCCACGCCGGGTGGGGCGCCGAGGAGACCCAGTACTTC. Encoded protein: CASSHAGWGAEETQYF.

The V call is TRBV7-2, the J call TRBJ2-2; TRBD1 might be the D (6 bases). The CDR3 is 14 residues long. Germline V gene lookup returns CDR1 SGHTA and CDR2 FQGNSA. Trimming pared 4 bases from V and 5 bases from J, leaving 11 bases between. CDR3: CASSWDTRTGELFF. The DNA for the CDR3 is TGTGCCAGCAGCTGGGACACTAGGACCGGGGAGCTGTTTTTT.

The CDR3 DNA is TGTGCCACCAGCGGCGTCGACAGAGCCTCTGGAAACACCATATATTTT. Translation gives CATSGVDRASGNTIYF. The V call is TRBV15, the J call TRBJ1-3, with D tentatively TRBD1 (5 bases). The length of the CDR3 is 16 residues. V lost 5 bases, J lost 0 bases, and 14 bases lay in between. CDR1 and CDR2 (germline): LNHNV, YYDKDF (reference sequence).

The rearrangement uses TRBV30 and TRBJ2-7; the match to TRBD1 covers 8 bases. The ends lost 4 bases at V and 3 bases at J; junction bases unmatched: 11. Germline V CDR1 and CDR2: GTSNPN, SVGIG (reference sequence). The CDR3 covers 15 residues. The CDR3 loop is CAWTNFRQGIYEQYF. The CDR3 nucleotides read TGTGCCTGGACCAACTTTAGACAGGGGATCTACGAGCAGTACTTC.

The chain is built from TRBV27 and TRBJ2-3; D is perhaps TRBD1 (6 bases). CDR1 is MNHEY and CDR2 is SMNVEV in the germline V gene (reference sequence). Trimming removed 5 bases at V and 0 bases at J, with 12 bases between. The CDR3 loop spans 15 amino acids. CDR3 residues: CASSLQGISTDTQYF. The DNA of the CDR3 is TGTGCCAGCAGTCTACAGGGAATCAGCACAGATACGCAGTATTTT.

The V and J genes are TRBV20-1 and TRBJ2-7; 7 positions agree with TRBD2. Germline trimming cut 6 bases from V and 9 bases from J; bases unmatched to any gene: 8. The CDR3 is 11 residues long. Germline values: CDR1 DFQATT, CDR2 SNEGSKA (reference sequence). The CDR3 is CSAKSLAGQYF. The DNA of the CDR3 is TGCAGTGCCAAGAGTTTAGCGGGGCAGTACTTC.

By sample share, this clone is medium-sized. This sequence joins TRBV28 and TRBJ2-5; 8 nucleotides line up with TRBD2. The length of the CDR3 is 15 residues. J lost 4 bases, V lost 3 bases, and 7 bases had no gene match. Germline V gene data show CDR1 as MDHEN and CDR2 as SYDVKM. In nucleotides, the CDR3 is TGTGCCAGCAGTTTGGGACTAGGAGATTTAGAGACCCAGTACTTC. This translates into CASSLGLGDLETQYF.

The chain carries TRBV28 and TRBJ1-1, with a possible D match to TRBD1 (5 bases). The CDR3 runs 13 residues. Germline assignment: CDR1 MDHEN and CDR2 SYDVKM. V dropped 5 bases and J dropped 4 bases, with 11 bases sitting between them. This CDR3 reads CASSRQLSTEAFF. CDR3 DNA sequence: TGTGCCAGCAGTCGACAGCTCTCCACTGAAGCTTTCTTT. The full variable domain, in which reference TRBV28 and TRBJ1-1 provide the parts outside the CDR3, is DVKVTQSSRYLVKRTGEKVFLECVQDMDHENMFWYRQDPGLGLRLIYFSYDVKMKEKGDIPEGYSVSREKKERFSLILESASTNQTSMYLCASSRQLSTEAFFGQGTRLTVV.

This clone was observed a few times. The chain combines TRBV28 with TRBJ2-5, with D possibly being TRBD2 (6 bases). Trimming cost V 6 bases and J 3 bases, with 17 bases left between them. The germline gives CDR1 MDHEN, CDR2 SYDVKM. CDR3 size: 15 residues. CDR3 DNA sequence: TGTGCCAGCAGCCCCGGGACCAGGAGGGAAGAGACCCAGTACTTC. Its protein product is CASSPGTRREETQYF.

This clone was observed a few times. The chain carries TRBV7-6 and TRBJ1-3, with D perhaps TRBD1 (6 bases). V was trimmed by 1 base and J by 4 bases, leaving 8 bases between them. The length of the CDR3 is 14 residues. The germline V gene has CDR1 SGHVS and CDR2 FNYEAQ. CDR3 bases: TGTGCCAGCAGCTTAGGGGGGCTCGGAAACACCATATATTTT. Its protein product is CASSLGGLGNTIYF.

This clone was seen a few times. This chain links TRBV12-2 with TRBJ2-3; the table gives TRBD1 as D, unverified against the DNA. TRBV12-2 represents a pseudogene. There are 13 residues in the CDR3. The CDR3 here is CASRLTGSDTQYF. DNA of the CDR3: TGTGCAAGTCGCTTAACAGGGTCAGATACGCAGTATTTT.

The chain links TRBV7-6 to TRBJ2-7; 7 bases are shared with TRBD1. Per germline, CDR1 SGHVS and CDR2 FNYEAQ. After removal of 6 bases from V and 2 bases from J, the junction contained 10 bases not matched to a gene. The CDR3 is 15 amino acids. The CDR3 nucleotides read TGTGCCAGCAGGACCGGGGACAGTGAGGCCTACGAGCAGTACTTC. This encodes CASRTGDSEAYEQYF.

The CDR3 DNA reads TGTGCCAGCAGTCCCTGGACAGGAAAGAAGAATGAGCAGTTCTTC. It codes for CASSPWTGKKNEQFF. The chain links TRBV27 to TRBJ2-1; 7 nucleotides align to TRBD1. The V segment lost 5 bases and the J segment 7 bases; nucleotides outside the gene matches: 11. The CDR3 is made up of 15 amino acids. Germline CDR1 and CDR2: MNHEY and SMNVEV (reference sequence).

CDR3: CASSPGHWLEQYF. CDR3 DNA: TGTGCCAGCAGTCCCGGACACTGGCTCGAGCAGTACTTC. This chain joins TRBV28 and TRBJ2-5, with a tentative D call TRBD1 (5 bases). The end of the DNA aligns better with TRBJ2-7, so the J call may be wrong. Germline assignment: CDR1 MDHEN and CDR2 SYDVKM. CDR3 length: 13 residues.